This record covers a single TCR beta chain. The antigen is unknown. The CDR3 consists of 13 residues. The V end was cut by 5 bases, the J end by 4 bases, with 12 bases between. Germline V gives CDR1 SQVTM, CDR2 ANQGSEA. The sample originates from a study of cytomegalovirus exposure and HLA in healthy donors. Whole-study context: From about 200 million T cells, an earlier analysis saw roughly 110 million unique TCR beta sequences. Study-level findings and limits: TCR beta chains numbering about 160 were designated cytomegalovirus-associated.

PCR primers comprised 60 Vbeta and 13 Jbeta primers. Sequencing used immunoSEQ multiplex PCR; TCRdb keeps in-frame clones, though not all of them. The sample holds around 180,000 clones, around 81% seen once. Material: PBMCs. This sequence joins TRBV29-1 and TRBJ2-1; possible D gene TRBD1, 5 bases. The TCR was taken from a man aged 18-30 years in good health and CMV-seronegative. The CDR3 is CSVQGRAYNEQFF. The CDR3 nucleotides are TGCAGCGTTCAGGGCCGGGCGTACAATGAGCAGTTCTTC.